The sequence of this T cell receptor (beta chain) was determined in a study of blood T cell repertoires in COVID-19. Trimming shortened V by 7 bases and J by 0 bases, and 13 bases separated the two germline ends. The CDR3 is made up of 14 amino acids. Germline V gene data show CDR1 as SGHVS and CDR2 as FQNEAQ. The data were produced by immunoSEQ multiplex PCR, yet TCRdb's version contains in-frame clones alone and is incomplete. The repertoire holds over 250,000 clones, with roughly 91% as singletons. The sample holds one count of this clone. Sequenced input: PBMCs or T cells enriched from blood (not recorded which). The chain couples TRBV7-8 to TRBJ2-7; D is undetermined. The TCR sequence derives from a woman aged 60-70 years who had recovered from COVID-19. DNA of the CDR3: TGTGCCAGCAAGGAGTGGCGCGGCTCCTACGAGCAGTACTTC. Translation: CASKEWRGSYEQYF.